The 21 T cell receptor beta chains below come from one sample, sequenced in a study of vaccination effects on CD4 cells after COVID-19. Their antigens are not known. Sequencing was performed with immunoSEQ multiplex PCR; in TCRdb, only in-frame clones are kept and a portion is missing. This sample yields about 28,000 clones, of which roughly two thirds are seen a single time; approximately 9.9% belongs to the top ten. Subsequent to 10 days of culture, CD4+ T cells were isolated. The sample here was CD4+ T cells from PBMCs cultured without peptide, taken before COVID-19 vaccination. These receptor sequences come from a human donor who received a COVID-19 vaccine.

This clone is judged medium-sized (0.01 to 0.1%). V and J are TRBV25-1 and TRBJ2-5; 8 bases are a match to TRBD2. Germline CDR1 is MGHDK and CDR2 is SYGVNS. Trimming cost V 6 bases and J 5 bases; bases outside gene matches: 14. The CDR3 loop spans 16 amino acids. CDR3 nucleotide sequence: TGTGCCAGCAGGGTGTCGGGAGGGGCGTCTCGGGAGACCCAGTACTTC. Translation: CASRVSGGASRETQYF.

This clone was detected only once. The chain carries TRBV6-5 and TRBJ1-2; 9 positions match TRBD1. V lost 2 bases to trimming and J lost 4 bases; unmatched junction nucleotides: 8. CDR3 length: 16 amino acids. Germline V CDR1 and CDR2: MNHEY, SVGAGI. The DNA of the CDR3 is TGTGCCAGCAGTTACACACGTACAGGGGGCGGCTATGGCTACACCTTC. It encodes CASSYTRTGGGYGYTF.

The V and J genes are TRBV10-2 and TRBJ2-7; D possibly corresponds to TRBD1 (6 bases). The CDR3 is 15 residues long. V was cut by 6 bases and J by 3 bases, with 18 bases left in between. From germline, CDR1 is WSHSY and CDR2 SAAADI. The CDR3 spells CASRHQEQGFYEQYF. The CDR3 DNA reads TGCGCCAGCAGACACCAAGAACAGGGATTCTACGAGCAGTACTTC.

The V gene is TRBV21-1, the J gene TRBJ2-1; the listed D gene, TRBD2, was not tested against the DNA. TRBV21-1 is an annotated pseudogene. The CDR3 loop spans 15 amino acids. The CDR3 coding sequence is TGTGCCAGCAGCAAACGGCGGGGGGGTGGCGATGAGCAGTTCTTC. Protein: CASSKRRGGGDEQFF.

V usage is TRBV15 and J usage is TRBJ2-7, with 7 bases lining up with TRBD1. Per germline, CDR1 LNHNV and CDR2 YYDKDF (reference sequence). CDR3 length: 15 amino acids. V was pared by 2 bases and J by 5 bases, with 9 bases of the junction left unmatched. The CDR3 sequence is CATSRTGTAFHEQYF. The CDR3 DNA reads TGTGCCACCAGCAGAACCGGGACAGCCTTCCACGAGCAGTACTTC.

The chain is built from TRBV10-3 and TRBJ1-3, with 7 positions matching TRBD1. This CDR3 spans 19 amino acids. V trimming: 3 bases; J trimming: 0 bases; junction bases outside the gene matches: 14. Per germline, CDR1 ENHRY and CDR2 SYGVKD. CDR3 sequence reads: CAISDSRTGSTSSGNTIYF. For the CDR3, the DNA is TGTGCCATCAGTGACTCTCGGACAGGATCTACTAGCTCTGGAAACACCATATATTTT.

The V gene is TRBV15, the J gene TRBJ2-7; 7 bases map to TRBD1. Germline CDR1 and CDR2: LNHNV and YYDKDF (reference sequence). V lost 2 bases to trimming and J lost 9 bases; unmatched junction nucleotides: 7. The CDR3 loop spans 13 amino acids. CDR3 amino acids: CATSRIDRVRQYF. DNA of the CDR3: TGTGCCACCAGCAGAATTGACAGGGTCAGGCAGTACTTC.

J is TRBJ2-7 and V is TRBV10-3, with 14 positions matching TRBD2. The trim removed 6 bases at V and 4 bases at J, leaving 5 bases unmatched. CDR3 length equals 15 residues. Germline V lookup: CDR1 ENHRY, CDR2 SYGVKD. CDR3: CAIRPGLAGGYEQYF. CDR3 bases: TGTGCCATCAGACCCGGACTAGCGGGAGGTTACGAGCAGTACTTC.

V is TRBV19 and J is TRBJ2-1; TRBD2 agrees at 11 bases. Germline V gene sequence: CDR1 LNHDA, CDR2 SQIVND (reference sequence). CDR3 length: 18 residues. The V gene end was trimmed by 4 bases and the J gene end by 2 bases; junction bases not matched to a gene: 10. In nucleotides, the CDR3 is TGTGCCAGTAGTAGATACCCTACTAGCGGGAGTCCCTACAATGAGCAGTTCTTC. Amino acids: CASSRYPTSGSPYNEQFF. The full variable domain, its missing parts supplied by reference TRBV19 and TRBJ2-1, is DGGITQSPKYLFRKEGQNVTLSCEQNLNHDAMYWYRQDPGQGLRLIYYSQIVNDFQKGDIAEGYSVSREKKESFPLTVTSAQKNPTAFYLCASSRYPTSGSPYNEQFFGPGTRLTVL.

The chain recombines TRBV25-1 with TRBJ1-2; TRBD1 agrees at 9 bases. V trimming: 6 bases; J trimming: 7 bases; junction bases outside the gene matches: 6. The CDR3 spans 13 residues. Germline V CDR1 and CDR2: MGHDK, SYGVNS. CDR3 coding DNA: TGTGCCAGCAGGCCACAGGGGGCGCGTGGCTACACCTTC. Protein product: CASRPQGARGYTF.

The chain combines TRBV15 with TRBJ2-1, with 7 bases lining up with TRBD2. CDR1 LNHNV and CDR2 YYDKDF come from the germline V gene (reference sequence). Trimming removed 5 bases from V and 0 bases from J; junction bases left unmatched: 4. There are 15 residues in the CDR3. For the CDR3, the DNA is TGTGCCACCAGCTGGGGGGGTAGCTCCTACAATGAGCAGTTCTTC. Protein product: CATSWGGSSYNEQFF.

The chain is built from TRBV2 and TRBJ2-1, with TRBD2 as a possible D gene (6 bases). V dropped 10 bases and J dropped 2 bases, with 18 bases sitting between them. Germline-derived CDR1 and CDR2 are SNHLY and FYNNEI. The CDR3 loop spans 15 amino acids. DNA of the CDR3: TGTGCCATACCCGGTGGGACTTCTGCCTACAATGAGCAGTTCTTC. Amino acid sequence: CAIPGGTSAYNEQFF.

The rearrangement joins TRBV3-1 (or the pseudogene TRBV3-2) to TRBJ1-1, with unresolved D. Germline V gives CDR1 LGHDT, CDR2 YNNKEL (reference sequence). This CDR3 contains 13 residues. V was shortened by 6 bases and J by 1 base, with 9 bases between the two germline ends. CDR3 bases: TGTGCCAGCAGTCCAACGGGGAACACTGAAGCTTTCTTT. Amino acids: CASSPTGNTEAFF.

This clone was observed a few times. This rearrangement joins TRBV12-3 or TRBV12-4 to TRBJ2-7; D not certain. There are 13 residues in the CDR3. Trimming left V 5 bases short and J 4 bases short, with 12 bases between. CDR3 sequence reads: CASSQRTGYEQYF. The CDR3 DNA follows: TGTGCCAGCAGTCAAAGGACGGGTTACGAGCAGTACTTC.

This clone was recorded a few times. The chain uses TRBV10-1 and TRBJ2-7; D is perhaps TRBD2 (6 bases). V gave up 3 bases and J gave up 0 bases, with 18 bases separating them. This CDR3 is built from 17 residues. The germline CDR1 and CDR2 sequences are WNHNN and SYGVQD (reference sequence). DNA of the CDR3: TGCGCCAGCAGTGACCCCGAATTCGCCGGGAGCTCCTACGAGCAGTACTTC. Protein product: CASSDPEFAGSSYEQYF.

The chain recombines TRBV3-1 (or the pseudogene TRBV3-2) with TRBJ2-1; 8 nucleotides agree with TRBD2. The CDR3 consists of 16 residues. The J segment lost 4 bases and the V segment lost 1 base, leaving 6 bases of the junction unmatched. Germline loops: CDR1 LGHDT, CDR2 YNNKEL (reference sequence). The CDR3 DNA sequence: TGTGCCAGCAGCCAAGGGGGACTAGGGAATTACAATGAGCAGTTCTTC. Translated, it gives CASSQGGLGNYNEQFF.

The table lists this clone with a few counts. The genes are TRBV6-5 and TRBJ2-1; TRBD1 matches 7 bases. Germline CDR1 and CDR2: MNHEY and SVGAGI. The CDR3 runs 13 residues. V shed 10 bases, J shed 1 base, and the junction held 4 bases outside the gene matches. CDR3 sequence (DNA): TGTGCCACGAGGGGGCCTTCCTACAATGAGCAGTTCTTC. Translated, it gives CATRGPSYNEQFF.

This clone was picked up a small number of times. This chain uses TRBV4-1 with TRBJ1-1, with a tentative D call TRBD1 (6 bases). The germline V and J ends were trimmed by 3 bases and 4 bases, with 21 bases remaining between them. Germline values: CDR1 MGHRA, CDR2 YSYEKL. The CDR3 is 17 residues long. This chain's CDR3 is CASSHMGKGGISTEAFF. DNA of the CDR3: TGCGCCAGCAGCCACATGGGAAAAGGGGGGATTTCCACTGAAGCTTTCTTT.

This chain connects TRBV12-3 or TRBV12-4 to TRBJ1-2, with 8 positions matching TRBD1. This CDR3 has 13 amino acids. V lost 5 bases, J lost 4 bases, and 3 bases stayed unmatched. The CDR3 spells CASSGGQAYGYTF. The CDR3 nucleotides read TGTGCCAGCAGTGGGGGACAGGCCTATGGCTACACCTTC.

This chain links TRBV10-2 with TRBJ2-2; 10 positions match TRBD2. The CDR3 is 17 residues long. V shed 6 bases, J shed 5 bases, and the junction held 12 bases outside the gene matches. The germline V gene encodes CDR1 WSHSY and CDR2 SAAADI. CDR3 loop: CASRRESGGAGTGELFF. The CDR3, as DNA: TGCGCCAGCAGGAGAGAGAGCGGGGGGGCTGGGACCGGGGAGCTGTTTTTT.

J is TRBJ1-3 and V is TRBV6-5; unclear D gene. V lost 4 bases and J lost 0, with 7 bases in between. Per germline, CDR1 MNHEY and CDR2 SVGAGI. The CDR3 spans 14 residues. As DNA, the CDR3 is TGTGCCAGCAGTTCCGCTAGCTCTGGAAACACCATATATTTT. Its translation: CASSSASSGNTIYF.